A single sample gave rise to the 6 T cell receptor beta chains below, sequenced in a study of stem cell transplantation in POMP-related autoinflammatory disease. Profiling relied on immunoSEQ multiplex PCR, and the TCRdb table lists in-frame clones only, not all of them. This sample has over 60,000 clones, with approximately 91% found just once. The sequencing here drew on CD4+ T cells from PBMCs, taken after stem cell transplantation. The receptor set was obtained from a human patient with POMP-related autoinflammation and immune dysregulation (PRAID). Some T cells may be the graft donor's.

This chain joins TRBV5-4 and TRBJ2-5; 11 bases match TRBD1. The germline V gene encodes CDR1 SGHNT and CDR2 YYREEE (reference sequence). The CDR3 extends over 16 amino acids. The V segment lost 4 bases and the J segment 5 bases; nucleotides outside the gene matches: 10. This chain's CDR3 is CASSPTRTGGDETQYF. CDR3 DNA sequence: TGTGCCAGCAGCCCCACCCGGACAGGGGGCGACGAGACCCAGTACTTC.

This sequence joins TRBV6-5 and TRBJ1-2, with D possibly matching TRBD1 (6 bases). The V gene's germline CDR1 is MNHEY and CDR2 SVGAGI. The ends were cut back, 5 bases at V and 5 bases at J, with 15 bases in the middle. This CDR3 is 14 amino acids long. CDR3 sequence reads: CASSRGQGAYGYTF. The DNA for the CDR3 is TGTGCCAGCAGTAGGGGACAAGGGGCATATGGCTACACCTTC.

The V gene is TRBV5-1, the J gene TRBJ1-2; 10 bases are a match to TRBD1. The trim removed 4 bases at V and 6 bases at J, leaving 21 bases unmatched. The germline V gene has CDR1 SGHRS and CDR2 YFSETQ. The CDR3 covers 19 residues. The CDR3 protein is CASSNFFATGGAYQDGYTF. The CDR3, as DNA: TGCGCCAGCAGCAACTTTTTTGCGACAGGGGGCGCTTATCAGGATGGCTACACCTTC.

The chain joins TRBV6-5 to TRBJ1-6, with 8 positions matching TRBD1. This CDR3 has 13 amino acids. Looked up from germline, CDR1 is MNHEY and CDR2 is SVGAGI. The junction had 6 bases not matched to a gene; V was cut back by 10 bases and J by 7 bases. CDR3 bases: TGTGCCAACCAGGGGGCAGGGAATTCACCCCTCCACTTT. As protein: CANQGAGNSPLHF.

This clone was seen only once. V gene TRBV7-2 combines with J gene TRBJ1-5, with a possible D match to TRBD1 (5 bases). Germline assignment: CDR1 SGHTA and CDR2 FQGNSA. V lost 1 base to trimming and J lost 2 bases, with 9 bases between them. CDR3 length: 15 residues. CDR3 in amino acids: CASSLVGGGNQPQHF. In nucleotides, the CDR3 is TGTGCCAGCAGCTTAGTTGGGGGTGGCAATCAGCCCCAGCATTTT.

This chain's CDR3 is CASSLALTGGAYTEAFF. In DNA form, the CDR3 reads TGTGCCAGCAGCTTAGCCCTGACAGGGGGCGCGTACACTGAAGCTTTCTTT. The chain carries TRBV7-6 and TRBJ1-1; TRBD1 agrees at 10 bases. Germline V gene sequence: CDR1 SGHVS, CDR2 FNYEAQ. The CDR3 is 17 residues long. The V and J ends lost 0 bases and 3 bases, in that order; junction bases with no gene match: 7.